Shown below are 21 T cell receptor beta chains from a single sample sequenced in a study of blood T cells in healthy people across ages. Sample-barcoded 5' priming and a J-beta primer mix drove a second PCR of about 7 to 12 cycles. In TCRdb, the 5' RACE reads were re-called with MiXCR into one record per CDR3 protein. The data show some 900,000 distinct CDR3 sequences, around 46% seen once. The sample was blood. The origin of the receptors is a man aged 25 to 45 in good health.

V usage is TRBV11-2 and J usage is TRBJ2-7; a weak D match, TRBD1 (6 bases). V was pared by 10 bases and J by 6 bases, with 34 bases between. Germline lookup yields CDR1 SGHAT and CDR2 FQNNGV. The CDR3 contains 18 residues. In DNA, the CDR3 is TGTGCCACCGAGCTTACGGTTCGGCAAGGACAGCACTGGCGCGAGCAGTACTTC. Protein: CATELTVRQGQHWREQYF.

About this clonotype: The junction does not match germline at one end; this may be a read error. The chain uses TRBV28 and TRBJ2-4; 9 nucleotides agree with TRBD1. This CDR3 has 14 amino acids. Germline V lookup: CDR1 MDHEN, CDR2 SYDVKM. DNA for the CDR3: TGTACCAGCAGTATGGGACAGGGAGGAAACATTCAGTACTTC. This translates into CTSSMGQGGNIQYF.

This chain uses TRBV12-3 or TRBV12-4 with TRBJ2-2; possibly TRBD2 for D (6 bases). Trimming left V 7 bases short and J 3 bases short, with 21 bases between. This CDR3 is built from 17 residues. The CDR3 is CASTPEGDPYYTGELFF. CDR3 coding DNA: TGTGCCAGCACTCCGGAGGGAGACCCCTACTACACCGGGGAGCTGTTTTTT.

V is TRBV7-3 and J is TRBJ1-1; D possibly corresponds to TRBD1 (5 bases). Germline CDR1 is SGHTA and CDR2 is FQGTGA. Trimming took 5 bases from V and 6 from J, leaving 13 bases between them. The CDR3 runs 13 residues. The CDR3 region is CASSLLLGAEAFF. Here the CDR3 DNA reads TGTGCCAGCAGCCTCCTATTGGGGGCTGAAGCTTTCTTT. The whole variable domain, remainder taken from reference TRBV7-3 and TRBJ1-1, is GAGVSQTPSNKVTEKGKYVELRCDPISGHTALYWYRQSLGQGPEFLIYFQGTGAADDSGLPNDRFFAVRPEGSVSTLKIQRTERGDSAVYLCASSLLLGAEAFFGQGTRLTVV.

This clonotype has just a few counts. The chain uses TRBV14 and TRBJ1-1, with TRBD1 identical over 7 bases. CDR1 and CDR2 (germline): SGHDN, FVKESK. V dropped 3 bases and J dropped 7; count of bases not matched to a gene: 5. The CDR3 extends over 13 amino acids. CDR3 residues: CASSQPGGGEAFF. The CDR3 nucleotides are TGTGCCAGCAGCCAGCCAGGGGGGGGTGAAGCTTTCTTT. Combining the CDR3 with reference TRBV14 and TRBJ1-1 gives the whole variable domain EAGVTQFPSHSVIEKGQTVTLRCDPISGHDNLYWYRRVMGKEIKFLLHFVKESKQDESGMPNNRFLAERTGGTYSTLKVQPAELEDSGVYFCASSQPGGGEAFFGQGTRLTVV.

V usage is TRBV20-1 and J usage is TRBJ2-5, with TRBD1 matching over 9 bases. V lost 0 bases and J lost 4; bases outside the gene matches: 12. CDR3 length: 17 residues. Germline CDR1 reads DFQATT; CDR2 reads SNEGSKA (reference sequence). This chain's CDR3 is CSARDARQGVRGETQYF. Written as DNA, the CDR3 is TGCAGTGCTAGAGATGCAAGACAGGGGGTCAGGGGAGAGACCCAGTACTTC.

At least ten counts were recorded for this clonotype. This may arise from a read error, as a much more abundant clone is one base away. The CDR3 region has the DNA TGCAGCGGGGGACAGGGGGGGTGGAATGAGCAGTTCTTC. This gives the protein CSGGQGGWNEQFF. This chain joins TRBV29-1 and TRBJ2-1, with 11 bases matching TRBD1. CDR1 is SQVTM and CDR2 is ANQGSEA in the germline V gene. V was clipped by 7 bases and J by 7 bases; unmatched bases: 6. The CDR3 spans 13 residues.

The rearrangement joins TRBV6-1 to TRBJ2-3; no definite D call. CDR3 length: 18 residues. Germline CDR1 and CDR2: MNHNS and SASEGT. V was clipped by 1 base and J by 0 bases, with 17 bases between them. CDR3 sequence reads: CASSEDLEDATSTDTQYF. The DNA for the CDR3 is TGTGCCAGCAGTGAAGACTTAGAGGACGCAACTAGCACAGATACGCAGTATTTT.

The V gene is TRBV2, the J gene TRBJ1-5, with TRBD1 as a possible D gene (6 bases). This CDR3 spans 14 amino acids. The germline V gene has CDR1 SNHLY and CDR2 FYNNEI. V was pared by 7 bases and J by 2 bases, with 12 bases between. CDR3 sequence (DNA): TGTGCCAGCAACAGGGAAGGGGGCAATCAGCCCCAGCATTTT. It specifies CASNREGGNQPQHF.

The CDR3, as DNA: TGTGCCAGCAGCAAGACAGGGAGTGCTAACTACGAGCAGTACTTC. Residues: CASSKTGSANYEQYF. The V gene is TRBV7-2, the J gene TRBJ2-7; 7 nucleotides match TRBD1. CDR3 size: 15 residues. The V gene's germline CDR1 is SGHTA and CDR2 FQGNSA. V gave up 5 bases and J gave up 3 bases; unmatched junction bases: 10.

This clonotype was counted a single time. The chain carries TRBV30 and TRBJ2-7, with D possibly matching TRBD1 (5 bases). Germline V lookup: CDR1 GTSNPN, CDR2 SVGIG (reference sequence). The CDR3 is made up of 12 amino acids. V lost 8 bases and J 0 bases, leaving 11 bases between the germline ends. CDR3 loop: CAQQDNSYEQYF. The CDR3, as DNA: TGTGCCCAGCAGGACAACTCCTACGAGCAGTACTTC.

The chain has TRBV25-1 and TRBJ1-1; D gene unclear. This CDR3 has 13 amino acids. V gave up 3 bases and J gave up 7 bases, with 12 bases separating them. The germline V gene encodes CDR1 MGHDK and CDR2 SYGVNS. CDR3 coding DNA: TGTGCCAGCAGTGAGGCGGGTATGAGTGAAGCTTTCTTT. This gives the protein CASSEAGMSEAFF.

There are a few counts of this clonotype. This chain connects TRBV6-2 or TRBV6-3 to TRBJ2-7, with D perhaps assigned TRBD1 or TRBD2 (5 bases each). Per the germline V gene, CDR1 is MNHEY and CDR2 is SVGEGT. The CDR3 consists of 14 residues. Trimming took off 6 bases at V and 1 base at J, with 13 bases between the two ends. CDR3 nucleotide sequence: TGTGCCAGCAGAGGTCAGAGGGGATCCTACGAGCAGTACTTC. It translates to CASRGQRGSYEQYF.

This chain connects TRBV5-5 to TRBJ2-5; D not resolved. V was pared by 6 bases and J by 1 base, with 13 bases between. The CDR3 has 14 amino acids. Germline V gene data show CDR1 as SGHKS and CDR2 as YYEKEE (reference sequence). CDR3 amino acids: CASTKMGSQETQYF. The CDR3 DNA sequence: TGTGCCAGCACTAAGATGGGATCCCAAGAGACCCAGTACTTC.

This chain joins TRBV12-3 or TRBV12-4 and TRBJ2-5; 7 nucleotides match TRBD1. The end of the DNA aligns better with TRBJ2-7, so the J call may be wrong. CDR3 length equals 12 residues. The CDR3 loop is CASSSGQREQYF. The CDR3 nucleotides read TGTGCCAGCAGTTCGGGACAGCGCGAGCAGTACTTC.

CDR3: CSVGLAGYYNEQFF. Written as DNA, the CDR3 is TGCAGCGTTGGACTAGCGGGATACTACAATGAGCAGTTCTTC. J is TRBJ2-1 and V is TRBV29-1; 11 bases line up with TRBD2. V gave up 4 bases and J gave up 3 bases; unmatched junction bases: 2. The germline V gene has CDR1 SQVTM and CDR2 ANQGSEA. The CDR3 spans 14 residues.

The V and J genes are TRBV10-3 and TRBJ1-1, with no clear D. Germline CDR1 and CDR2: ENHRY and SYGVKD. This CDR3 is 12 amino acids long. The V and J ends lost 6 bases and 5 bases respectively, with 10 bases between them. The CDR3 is CAIREGSTEAFF. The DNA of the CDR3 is TGTGCCATCAGGGAAGGGAGTACTGAAGCTTTCTTT.

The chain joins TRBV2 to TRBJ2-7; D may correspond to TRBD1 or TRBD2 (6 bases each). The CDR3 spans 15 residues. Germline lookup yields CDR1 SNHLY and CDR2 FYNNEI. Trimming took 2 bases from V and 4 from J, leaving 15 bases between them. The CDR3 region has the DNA TGTGCCAGCAGTGAATCGCCGGGGGCCATATACGAGCAGTACTTC. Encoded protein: CASSESPGAIYEQYF.

CDR3 coding DNA: TGTGCCTGGAGTTGGGACAGTCAGGATGAGCAGTTCTTC. Residues: CAWSWDSQDEQFF. This chain links TRBV30 with TRBJ2-1; 7 positions agree with TRBD1. This CDR3 comprises 13 residues. CDR1 is GTSNPN and CDR2 is SVGIG in the germline V gene (reference sequence). V was pared by 2 bases and J by 8 bases, with 6 bases of the junction left unmatched.

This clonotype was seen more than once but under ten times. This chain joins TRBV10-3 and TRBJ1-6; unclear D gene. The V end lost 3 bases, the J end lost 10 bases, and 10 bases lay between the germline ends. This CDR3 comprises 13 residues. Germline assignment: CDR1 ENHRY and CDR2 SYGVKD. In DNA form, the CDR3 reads TGTGCCATCAGTGAACAATACCGATCACCCCTCCACTTT. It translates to CAISEQYRSPLHF.

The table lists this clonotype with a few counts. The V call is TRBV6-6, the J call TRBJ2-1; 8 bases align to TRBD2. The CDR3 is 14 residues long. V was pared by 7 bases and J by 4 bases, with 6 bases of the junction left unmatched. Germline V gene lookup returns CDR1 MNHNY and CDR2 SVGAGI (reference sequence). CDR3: CASTLASGYNEQFF. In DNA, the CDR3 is TGTGCCAGCACGCTGGCTAGCGGGTACAATGAGCAGTTCTTC.